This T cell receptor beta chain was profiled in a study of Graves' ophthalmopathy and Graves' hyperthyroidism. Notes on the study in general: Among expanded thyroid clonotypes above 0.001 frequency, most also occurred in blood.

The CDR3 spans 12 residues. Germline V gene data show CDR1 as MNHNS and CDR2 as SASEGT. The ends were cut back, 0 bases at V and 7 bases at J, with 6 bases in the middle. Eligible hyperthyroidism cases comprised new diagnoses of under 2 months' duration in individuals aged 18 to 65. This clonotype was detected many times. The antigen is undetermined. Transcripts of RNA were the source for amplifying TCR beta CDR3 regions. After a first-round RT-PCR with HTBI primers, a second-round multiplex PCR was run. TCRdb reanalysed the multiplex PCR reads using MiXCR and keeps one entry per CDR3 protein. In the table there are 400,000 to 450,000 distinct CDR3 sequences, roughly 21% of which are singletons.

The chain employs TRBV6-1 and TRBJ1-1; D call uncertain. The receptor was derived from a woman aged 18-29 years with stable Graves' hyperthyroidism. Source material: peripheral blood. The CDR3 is CASSEAADEAFF. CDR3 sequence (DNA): TGTGCCAGCAGTGAAGCGGCGGATGAAGCTTTCTTT.